The present entry profiles one T cell receptor beta chain with its context. The time point: pre-treatment sample, taken before nivolumab and TIL therapy. Pleural nodules or supraclavicular lymph nodes made up most of the excised metastases sampled. The CDR3 extends over 11 amino acids. Germline CDR1 is SGHTA and CDR2 is FQGNSA. Trimming removed 2 bases at V and 4 bases at J, with 3 bases between. The immunoSEQ assay was v3. Sequencing was performed with immunoSEQ multiplex PCR; in TCRdb, only in-frame clones are kept and a portion is missing. The sample holds more than 8,000 clones; about 55% are singletons and the top ten take 9% to 15%. The sample comes from a study of TIL therapy for anti-PD-1-resistant metastatic lung cancer.

The origin of this receptor is a person between 25 and 79 years old with non-small cell lung cancer. The chain carries TRBV7-2 and TRBJ2-7; no clear D gene. The specimen comprised tumor tissue, sampled at baseline. The CDR3 nucleotides are TGTGCCAGCAGCTTAAGGTACGAGCAGTACTTC. Protein sequence: CASSLRYEQYF.